Below are 21 T cell receptor beta chains sequenced from a single sample in a study of blood T cell repertoires in COVID-19. The assay was immunoSEQ multiplex PCR, and TCRdb's table has in-frame clones only and misses some. The profile shows about 160,000 clones, approximately 95% of them singletons. The sample comprised peripheral blood. These receptors were collected from a woman in her forties or fifties with acute or convalescent COVID-19.

V usage is TRBV2 and J usage is TRBJ1-2, with D perhaps matching TRBD1 (6 bases). The V end lost 6 bases, the J end lost 2 bases, and 13 bases lay between the germline ends. Germline-derived CDR1 and CDR2 are SNHLY and FYNNEI. The CDR3 is 14 residues long. The CDR3, as DNA: TGTGCCAGCAGAGCGAGGACAGCGAACTATGGCTACACCTTC. As protein: CASRARTANYGYTF. The variable domain in full, with the rest retrieved from reference TRBV2 and TRBJ1-2, is EPEVTQTPSHQVTQMGQEVILRCVPISNHLYFYWYRQILGQKVEFLVSFYNNEISEKSEIFDDQFSVERPDGSNFTLKIRSTKLEDSAMYFCASRARTANYGYTFGSGTRLTVV.

The chain employs TRBV5-1 and TRBJ2-5, with a possible D match to TRBD1 (6 bases). Germline CDR1 reads SGHRS; CDR2 reads YFSETQ. The CDR3 consists of 14 residues. Between the trimmed V and J ends, which lost 4 bases and 1 base, there was a span of 11 bases. In DNA, the CDR3 is TGCGCCAGCAGCCGAGGACAGTCCCAAGAGACCCAGTACTTC. It yields the protein CASSRGQSQETQYF.

The J gene is TRBJ1-2, the V gene TRBV19; TRBD1 is a possible D gene (5 bases). Trimming cost V 8 bases and J 2 bases, with 9 bases left between them. The CDR3 contains 12 residues. CDR1 is LNHDA and CDR2 is SQIVND in the germline V gene (reference sequence). The CDR3 here is CASGDRNYGYTF. CDR3 in DNA: TGTGCCAGTGGCGACAGAAACTATGGCTACACCTTC.

This sequence joins TRBV12-3 or TRBV12-4 and TRBJ1-2; no clear D gene. CDR3 length: 13 amino acids. The germline V and J ends were trimmed by 6 bases and 0 bases, with 8 bases remaining between them. CDR3 loop: CASRAHSNYGYTF. As DNA, the CDR3 is TGTGCCAGCAGGGCACATTCTAACTATGGCTACACCTTC.

This clone appeared a single time. This chain links TRBV7-8 with TRBJ2-5; D remains ambiguous. Per germline, CDR1 SGHVS and CDR2 FQNEAQ. Deletions cut 1 base from V and 3 bases from J, with 18 bases between. CDR3 length: 17 amino acids. Written as DNA, the CDR3 is TGTGCCAGCAGCTTAGATTCTACTAAGTTCTCGGAAGAGACCCAGTACTTC. Its translation: CASSLDSTKFSEETQYF.

V and J are TRBV5-4 and TRBJ1-2; 11 bases are a match to TRBD1. The CDR3 length is 19 residues. CDR1 and CDR2 (germline): SGHNT, YYREEE (reference sequence). V lost 3 bases to trimming and J lost 8 bases; unmatched junction nucleotides: 21. The CDR3 is CASSYTPTKRTGGAGGYTF. The DNA of the CDR3 is TGTGCCAGCAGCTACACTCCAACAAAACGGACAGGGGGCGCGGGCGGCTACACCTTC.

The chain links TRBV30 to TRBJ2-1; D possibly corresponds to TRBD2 (6 bases). This CDR3 has 13 residues. V lost 4 bases, J lost 8 bases, and 15 bases lay in between. The germline CDR1 and CDR2 sequences are GTSNPN and SVGIG (reference sequence). CDR3: CAWNERGADEQFF. CDR3 sequence (DNA): TGTGCCTGGAATGAGCGCGGGGCCGATGAGCAGTTCTTC.

V and J are TRBV18 and TRBJ2-7, with no clear D. Trimming took off 3 bases at V and 0 bases at J, with 12 bases between the two ends. Germline CDR1 reads KGHSH; CDR2 reads LQKENI. The CDR3 has 15 amino acids. CDR3: CASSPDVWSSYEQYF. CDR3 in DNA: TGTGCCAGCTCACCCGACGTCTGGAGCTCCTACGAGCAGTACTTC.

The V call is TRBV7-9, the J call TRBJ2-7; 9 nucleotides align to TRBD2. Per germline, CDR1 SEHNR and CDR2 FQNEAQ (reference sequence). The junction had 8 bases not matched to a gene; V was cut back by 0 bases and J by 2 bases. CDR3 length equals 17 residues. CDR3 residues: CASSLAVLAGKTYEQYF. The CDR3 DNA reads as TGTGCCAGCAGCTTAGCGGTGCTAGCGGGGAAAACCTACGAGCAGTACTTC. Full variable domain (outside the CDR3, taken from reference TRBV7-9 and TRBJ2-7): DTGVSQNPRHKITKRGQNVTFRCDPISEHNRLYWYRQTLGQGPEFLTYFQNEAQLEKSRLLSDRFSAERPKGSFSTLEIQRTEQGDSAMYLCASSLAVLAGKTYEQYFGPGTRLTVT.

This clone was picked up one time. The rearrangement links TRBV29-1 to TRBJ1-1; TRBD1 agrees at 7 bases. The germline gives CDR1 SQVTM, CDR2 ANQGSEA. The CDR3 has 12 residues. V trimming: 6 bases; J trimming: 5 bases; junction bases outside the gene matches: 6. The CDR3 region is CSVQGYRTEAFF. CDR3 nucleotides: TGCAGCGTACAGGGGTATCGAACTGAAGCTTTCTTT.

This sequence joins TRBV30 and TRBJ2-2; 10 nucleotides match TRBD1. The ends lost 1 base at V and 3 bases at J; junction bases unmatched: 2. The CDR3 totals 15 residues. CDR1 and CDR2 (germline): GTSNPN, SVGIG (reference sequence). CDR3 loop: CAWSAGTGDTGELFF. DNA for the CDR3: TGTGCCTGGAGTGCGGGGACAGGGGACACCGGGGAGCTGTTTTTT.

This clone has a single count. This specimen includes other DNA sequences encoding the same CDR3. The J gene is TRBJ1-5, the V gene TRBV30; TRBD1 matches 9 bases. Germline V gives CDR1 GTSNPN, CDR2 SVGIG (reference sequence). After removal of 0 bases from V and 4 bases from J, the junction contained 1 base not matched to a gene. There are 14 residues in the CDR3. The CDR3: CAWSVGQGNQPQHF. The CDR3 nucleotides are TGTGCCTGGAGTGTAGGACAGGGGAATCAGCCCCAGCATTTT.

V and J are TRBV5-6 and TRBJ2-7, with D perhaps TRBD2 (6 bases). The germline CDR1 and CDR2 sequences are SGHDT and YYEEEE. CDR3 size: 12 residues. The V gene lost 2 bases and the J gene lost 5 bases, with 8 bases spanning the gap. CDR3 DNA sequence: TGTGCCAGCAGCTTCCGGGAGAACGAGCAGTACTTC. This codes for CASSFRENEQYF.

The table lists this clone with a few counts. V gene TRBV6-5 combines with J gene TRBJ2-1, with 11 bases fitting TRBD2. The germline V gene has CDR1 MNHEY and CDR2 SVGAGI. The CDR3 runs 14 residues. Trimming took 8 bases from V and 7 from J; bases not matched to a gene: 7. CDR3: CASPLAGGENEQFF. The DNA of the CDR3 is TGTGCCAGCCCATTAGCGGGAGGGGAGAATGAGCAGTTCTTC.

The V gene is TRBV4-1, the J gene TRBJ1-2; tentative D call: TRBD1 (6 bases). This CDR3 spans 13 amino acids. Germline V gives CDR1 MGHRA, CDR2 YSYEKL. Trimming took off 1 base at V and 3 bases at J, with 6 bases between the two ends. The CDR3 sequence: CASSQGQDYGYTF. DNA for the CDR3: TGCGCCAGCAGCCAAGGACAGGACTATGGCTACACCTTC.

The chain carries TRBV11-3 and TRBJ2-1; TRBD2 agrees at 10 bases. This CDR3 has 17 amino acids. The junction had 15 bases not matched to a gene; V was cut back by 5 bases and J by 8 bases. In germline, CDR1 is SGHNT, CDR2 YENEEA. The CDR3 reads CASSVNAAASGSDEQFF. CDR3 bases: TGTGCCAGCAGCGTTAATGCGGCTGCTAGCGGGAGCGATGAGCAGTTCTTC.

This clone appeared a single time. The rearrangement joins TRBV6-5 to TRBJ2-1; 10 bases are a match to TRBD1. Germline V lookup: CDR1 MNHEY, CDR2 SVGAGI. The CDR3 covers 14 residues. V trimming: 6 bases; J trimming: 8 bases; junction bases outside the gene matches: 7. CDR3 protein: CASRPGQGMDEQFF. As DNA, the CDR3 is TGTGCCAGCAGACCGGGACAGGGGATGGATGAGCAGTTCTTC.

CDR3 DNA sequence: TGCGCCAGCAGCTTGAGCACTAACAGGGGGCTAGGGGAGCAGTACTTC. Its translation is CASSLSTNRGLGEQYF. The chain is built from TRBV5-1 and TRBJ2-7, with 9 bases fitting TRBD1. This CDR3 spans 16 amino acids. Germline V gives CDR1 SGHRS, CDR2 YFSETQ. With V trimmed by 1 base and J by 7 bases, 12 bases remained unmatched.

The V gene is TRBV28, the J gene TRBJ1-5; no clear D. The V gene lost 2 bases and the J gene lost 7 bases, with 12 bases spanning the gap. CDR1 and CDR2 from the germline V gene are MDHEN and SYDVKM. The CDR3 loop spans 14 amino acids. CDR3 nucleotides: TGTGCCAGCAGTTTAGAGGGCAGTGGACAGCCCCAGCATTTT. Translation: CASSLEGSGQPQHF.

The V gene is TRBV6-5, the J gene TRBJ1-2; 7 nucleotides match TRBD1. Trimming took 7 bases from V and 8 from J; bases not matched to a gene: 16. Germline-derived CDR1 and CDR2 are MNHEY and SVGAGI. The length of the CDR3 is 15 residues. The CDR3 bases are TGTGCCAGCACTACAAACGCAGGGGGGTTAGGCGGCTACACCTTC. This encodes CASTTNAGGLGGYTF.

This clone was picked up one time. V usage is TRBV3-1 (or the pseudogene TRBV3-2) and J usage is TRBJ1-2; tentative D call: TRBD1 (5 bases). V lost 0 bases and J 8 bases, leaving 19 bases between the germline ends. The germline CDR1 and CDR2 sequences are LGHDT and YNNKEL (reference sequence). This CDR3 spans 16 amino acids. The CDR3 protein is CASSQDGGAGTTGYTF. The CDR3 region has the DNA TGTGCCAGCAGCCAAGATGGTGGAGCAGGGACTACGGGCTACACCTTC.